This entry is about one TCR beta chain. What it binds is not known. Additional DNA sequences in this sample encode the identical CDR3. As processed by the authors: There were no quality scores in the junction-only immunoSEQ sequences, so filtering differed. Clones were sequenced by immunoSEQ multiplex PCR, and TCRdb holds only the in-frame ones, with some missing. V and J calls and clone size are given by that table; D and trimming were obtained from the DNA. The table has approximately 500,000 clones, almost 97% seen once. The entry originates in a study of shared clonotypes between healthy human individuals. Turning to the study itself: CD4 naive and memory got three plates each, CD8 naive two, CD8 memory one.

Trimming left V 2 bases short and J 1 base short, with 9 bases between. CDR3 length equals 14 residues. Germline V gives CDR1 KGHSH, CDR2 LQKENI. Study findings and constraints: Clonotypes that were shared across a few donors made up roughly 5% of naive CD4 clonotypes. A reduction in generation probabilities was seen for non-shared clonotypes relative to those shared by all four donors.

The TCR comes from a woman aged 25 to 45 in good health. The sequencing sample was made of naive CD4+ T cells sorted from blood. Subset noted: CD45RA+ positively selected. This chain joins TRBV18 and TRBJ2-7, with a tentative D call TRBD2 (5 bases). CDR3 coding DNA: TGTGCCAGCTCACCAGGGAGCGGTTCCTACGAGCAGTACTTC. Amino acids: CASSPGSGSYEQYF.